These 10 T cell receptor beta chains were sequenced from one sample in a study of regulatory T cells in long-lasting Graves disease. Arm-PCR of CDR3 regions and iRepertoire HTBI primers were used to build TCR beta libraries. TCRdb fed the multiplex PCR reads into MiXCR, producing one record per CDR3 protein. Here the sample spans under 700,000 distinct CDR3 sequences, 15% to 20% being singletons. Noted time point: newly diagnosed GD, antithyroid drugs for less than 3 months. Preparation of the TCR library used RNA extracted from PBMCs. The sample was also reused in another study, on T cells in Graves' hyperthyroidism and ophthalmopathy.

Specimen: peripheral blood mononuclear cells (PBMCs), collected at new diagnosis, from a patient treated with antithyroid drugs. These receptors were obtained from a woman aged 40 to 65 with Graves disease.

There are a few counts of this clonotype. V and J are TRBV6-1 and TRBJ2-7; TRBD2 agrees at 11 bases. Germline V CDR1 and CDR2: MNHNS, SASEGT. The CDR3 has 14 amino acids. V was pared by 7 bases and J by 4 bases, with 6 bases of the junction left unmatched. In DNA form, the CDR3 reads TGTGCCAGCATAGCTAGCGGGGGGAGTTACGAGCAGTACTTC. Encoded protein: CASIASGGSYEQYF.

This clonotype was recorded many times. This chain connects TRBV30 to TRBJ2-1; D gene ambiguous. CDR3 length equals 12 residues. Germline-derived CDR1 and CDR2 are GTSNPN and SVGIG (reference sequence). V dropped 0 bases and J dropped 8 bases, with 8 bases sitting between them. The CDR3 sequence is CAWSVGSYEQFF. The CDR3, as DNA: TGTGCCTGGAGTGTAGGGTCCTATGAGCAGTTCTTC.

This clonotype was detected ten times or more. This chain uses TRBV5-5 with TRBJ1-1; a possible D gene is TRBD1 (5 bases). V lost 4 bases and J lost 3, with 10 bases in between. CDR3 length: 13 residues. CDR1 is SGHKS and CDR2 is YYEKEE in the germline V gene (reference sequence). The CDR3 reads CASSGGGYTEAFF. CDR3 nucleotide sequence: TGTGCCAGCAGCGGGGGGGGGTACACTGAAGCTTTCTTT.

The V gene is TRBV19, the J gene TRBJ2-2, with D unresolved. Trimming took 5 bases from V and 0 from J, leaving 7 bases between them. The CDR3 is made up of 14 amino acids. Germline values: CDR1 LNHDA, CDR2 SQIVND (reference sequence). In DNA, the CDR3 is TGTGCCAGTAGTCTCCTAACGAACACCGGGGAGCTGTTTTTT. The encoded protein is CASSLLTNTGELFF. Looking up the rest from reference TRBV19 and TRBJ2-2 gives the full variable domain: DGGITQSPKYLFRKEGQNVTLSCEQNLNHDAMYWYRQDPGQGLRLIYYSQIVNDFQKGDIAEGYSVSREKKESFPLTVTSAQKNPTAFYLCASSLLTNTGELFFGEGSRLTVL.

This clonotype has a count of ten or more. V gene TRBV30 combines with J gene TRBJ2-5; D call uncertain. CDR1 and CDR2 (germline): GTSNPN, SVGIG (reference sequence). Trimming left V 2 bases short and J 6 bases short, with 13 bases between. There are 13 residues in the CDR3. In DNA, the CDR3 is TGTGCCTGGAGTCCCACGACTCTGAAGACCCAGTACTTC. Protein product: CAWSPTTLKTQYF.

This clonotype was seen at least ten times. The genes are TRBV29-1 and TRBJ1-1; D not resolved. The CDR3 extends over 14 amino acids. The germline V gene has CDR1 SQVTM and CDR2 ANQGSEA. Trimming stripped 6 bases from V and 3 bases from J, with 17 bases between. The CDR3 DNA follows: TGCAGCGTCCGAACCGGGAGCTATGACACTGAAGCTTTCTTT. Translation: CSVRTGSYDTEAFF.

The chain combines TRBV5-1 with TRBJ1-6, with 7 bases lining up with TRBD1. The CDR3 is 15 residues long. The junction had 7 bases not matched to a gene; V was cut back by 3 bases and J by 7 bases. Germline loops: CDR1 SGHRS, CDR2 YFSETQ. CDR3 protein: CASSWSAGGNSPLHF. The CDR3 region has the DNA TGCGCCAGCAGCTGGAGCGCAGGGGGAAATTCACCCCTCCACTTT.

This clonotype was observed a handful of times. J is TRBJ1-5 and V is TRBV28; D ambiguous. CDR1 MDHEN and CDR2 SYDVKM come from the germline V gene. The V and J ends lost 4 bases and 7 bases respectively, with 8 bases between them. The CDR3 extends over 12 amino acids. CDR3 protein: CASSSSIQPQHF. The CDR3 DNA reads as TGTGCCAGCAGTTCCAGCATACAGCCCCAGCATTTT. The whole variable domain, filled in from reference TRBV28 and TRBJ1-5, reads DVKVTQSSRYLVKRTGEKVFLECVQDMDHENMFWYRQDPGLGLRLIYFSYDVKMKEKGDIPEGYSVSREKKERFSLILESASTNQTSMYLCASSSSIQPQHFGDGTRLSIL.

The chain has TRBV20-1 and TRBJ1-2; a possible D gene is TRBD1 (6 bases). This CDR3 contains 14 residues. From germline, CDR1 is DFQATT and CDR2 SNEGSKA (reference sequence). Trimming took 2 bases from V and 1 from J, leaving 11 bases between them. The CDR3 is CSARNQGYNYGYTF. Here the CDR3 DNA reads TGCAGTGCTAGAAATCAGGGGTATAACTATGGCTACACCTTC.

This chain uses TRBV14 with TRBJ2-1; TRBD1 aligns across 8 bases. Germline V gene data show CDR1 as SGHDN and CDR2 as FVKESK. V shed 4 bases and J 0 bases; nucleotides not matched to a gene: 14. The CDR3 loop spans 19 amino acids. The CDR3, as DNA: TGTGCCAGCAGCCCTATCGGGACAGGAGAATTGGCCTCCTACAATGAGCAGTTCTTC. Its translation is CASSPIGTGELASYNEQFF.